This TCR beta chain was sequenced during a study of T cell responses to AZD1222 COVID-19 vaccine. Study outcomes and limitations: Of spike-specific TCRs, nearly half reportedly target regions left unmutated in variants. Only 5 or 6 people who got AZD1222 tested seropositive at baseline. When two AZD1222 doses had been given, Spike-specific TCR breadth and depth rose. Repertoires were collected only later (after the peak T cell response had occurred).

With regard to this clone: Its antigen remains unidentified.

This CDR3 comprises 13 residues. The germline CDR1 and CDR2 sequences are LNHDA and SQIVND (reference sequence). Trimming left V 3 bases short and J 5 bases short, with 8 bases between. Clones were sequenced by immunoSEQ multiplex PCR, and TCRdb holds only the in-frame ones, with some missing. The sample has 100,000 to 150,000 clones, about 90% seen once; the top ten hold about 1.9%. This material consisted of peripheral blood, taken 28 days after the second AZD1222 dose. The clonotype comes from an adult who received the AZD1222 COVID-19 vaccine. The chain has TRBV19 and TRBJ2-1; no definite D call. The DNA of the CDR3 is TGTGCCAGTAGTATCAGAGAAGACAATGAGCAGTTCTTC. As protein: CASSIREDNEQFF. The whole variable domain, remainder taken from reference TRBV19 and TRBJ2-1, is DGGITQSPKYLFRKEGQNVTLSCEQNLNHDAMYWYRQDPGQGLRLIYYSQIVNDFQKGDIAEGYSVSREKKESFPLTVTSAQKNPTAFYLCASSIREDNEQFFGPGTRLTVL.